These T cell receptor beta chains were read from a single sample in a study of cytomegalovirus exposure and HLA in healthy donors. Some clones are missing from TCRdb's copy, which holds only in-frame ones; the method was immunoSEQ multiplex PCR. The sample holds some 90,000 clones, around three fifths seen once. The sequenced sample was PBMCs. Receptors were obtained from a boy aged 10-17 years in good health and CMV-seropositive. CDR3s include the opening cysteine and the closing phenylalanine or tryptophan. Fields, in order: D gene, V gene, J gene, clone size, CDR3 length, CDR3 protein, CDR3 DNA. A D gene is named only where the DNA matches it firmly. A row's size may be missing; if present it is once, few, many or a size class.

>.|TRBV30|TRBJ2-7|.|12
CAWSYQGYEQYF
TGTGCCTGGAGCTATCAGGGATACGAGCAGTACTTC
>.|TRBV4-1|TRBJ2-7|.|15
CASSQETLRGHEQYF
TGCGCCAGCAGCCAAGAAACCTTGCGGGGTCACGAGCAGTACTTC
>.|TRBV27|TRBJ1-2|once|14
CASSFGSGNYGYTF
TGTGCCAGCAGTTTCGGGAGCGGTAACTATGGCTACACCTTC
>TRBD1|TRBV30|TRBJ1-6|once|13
CAWSGQGDSPLHF
TGTGCCTGGAGTGGACAGGGGGACTCACCCCTCCACTTT
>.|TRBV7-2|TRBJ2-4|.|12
CASRQREDIQYF
TGTGCCAGCCGACAAAGGGAGGACATTCAGTACTTC
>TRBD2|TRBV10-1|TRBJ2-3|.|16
CASSGGISGSTDTQYF
TGCGCCAGCAGTGGAGGGATTAGCGGGAGCACAGATACGCAGTATTTT
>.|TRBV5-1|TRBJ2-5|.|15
CASSTSLGVVRTQYF
TGCGCCAGCAGCACATCACTCGGAGTAGTTCGGACCCAGTACTTC
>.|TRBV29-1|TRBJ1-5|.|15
CSVAVGEGSNQPQHF
TGCAGCGTCGCTGTAGGGGAGGGTAGCAATCAGCCCCAGCATTTT
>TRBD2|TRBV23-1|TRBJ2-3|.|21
CASSHPRWGMREHENTDTQYF
TGCGCCAGCAGTCATCCTCGTTGGGGTATGCGGGAGCACGAAAACACAGATACGCAGTATTTT
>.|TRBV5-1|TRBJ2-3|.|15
CASSLETRSTDTQYF
TGCGCCAGCAGCTTAGAGACTCGGAGCACAGATACGCAGTATTTT
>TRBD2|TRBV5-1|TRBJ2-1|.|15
CASSLVSGSLDEQFF
TGCGCCAGCAGCTTGGTGAGCGGGAGTTTGGATGAGCAGTTCTTC
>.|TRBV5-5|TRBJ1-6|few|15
CASSLRQTYNSPLHF
TGTGCCAGCAGCTTGAGGCAGACATATAATTCACCCCTCCACTTT
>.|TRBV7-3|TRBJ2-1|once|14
CASSSSDSYNEQFF
TGTGCCAGCAGCTCCTCAGACTCCTACAATGAGCAGTTCTTC
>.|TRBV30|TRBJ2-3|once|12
CAWGLSTDTQYF
TGTGCCTGGGGGCTTAGCACAGATACGCAGTATTTT
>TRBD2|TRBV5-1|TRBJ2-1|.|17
CASSYTYSGTSYNEQFF
TGCGCCAGCAGTTATACATATAGCGGGACCTCCTACAATGAGCAGTTCTTC
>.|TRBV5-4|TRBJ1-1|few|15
CASSQQKGANTEAFF
TGTGCCAGCAGCCAACAAAAGGGAGCGAACACTGAAGCTTTCTTT
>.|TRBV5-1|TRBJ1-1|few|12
CASSLESTEAFF
TGCGCCAGCAGCTTGGAGAGCACTGAAGCTTTCTTT
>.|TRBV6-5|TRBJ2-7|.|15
CASSYSGFSSYEQYF
TGTGCCAGCAGTTACTCGGGCTTCAGCTCCTACGAGCAGTACTTC
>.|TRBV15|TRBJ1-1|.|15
CATSREGGPPTEAFF
TGTGCCACCAGCAGAGAGGGGGGACCCCCGACTGAAGCTTTCTTT
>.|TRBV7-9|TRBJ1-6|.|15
CASSLGWDTYSPLHF
TGTGCCAGCAGCTTAGGGTGGGACACCTATTCACCCCTCCACTTT
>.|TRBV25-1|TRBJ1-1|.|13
CASSRTANTEAFF
TGTGCCAGCAGTCGGACAGCGAACACTGAAGCTTTCTTT
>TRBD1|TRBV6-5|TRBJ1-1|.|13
CASREHRGTEAFF
TGTGCCAGCAGGGAACACAGGGGCACTGAAGCTTTCTTT
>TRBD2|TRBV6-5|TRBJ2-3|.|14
CASTQAGGTDTQYF
TGTGCCAGCACTCAAGCGGGGGGCACAGATACGCAGTATTTT
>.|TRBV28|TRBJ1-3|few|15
CASSFWSSSGNTIYF
TGTGCCAGCAGTTTTTGGTCCAGCTCTGGAAACACCATATATTTT
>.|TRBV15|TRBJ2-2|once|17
CATSRDRAVGGTGELFF
TGTGCCACCAGCAGAGATCGCGCGGTAGGTGGCACCGGGGAGCTGTTTTTT
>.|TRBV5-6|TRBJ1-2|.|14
CASSLARGSYGYTF
TGTGCCAGCAGCTTGGCGAGGGGGAGCTATGGCTACACCTTC
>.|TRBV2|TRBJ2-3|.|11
CASTFGDTQYF
TGTGCCAGCACCTTCGGAGATACGCAGTATTTT
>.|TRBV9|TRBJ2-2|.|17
CASSVEGRRRDTGELFF
TGTGCCAGCAGCGTCGAGGGAAGAAGGCGCGACACCGGGGAGCTGTTTTTT
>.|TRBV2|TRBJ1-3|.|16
CASRGNDRLSGNTIYF
TGTGCCAGCAGAGGGAACGACAGACTCTCTGGAAACACCATATATTTT
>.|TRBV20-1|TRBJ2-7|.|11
CSLGPSYEQYF
TGCAGCCTAGGCCCCTCCTACGAGCAGTACTTC
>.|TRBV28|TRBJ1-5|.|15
CASRRLTGFNQPQHF
TGTGCCAGCAGGCGGCTGACTGGCTTCAATCAGCCCCAGCATTTT
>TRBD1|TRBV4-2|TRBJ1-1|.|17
CASSQNPHGQADTEAFF
TGTGCCAGCAGCCAAAATCCCCATGGACAGGCGGACACTGAAGCTTTCTTT
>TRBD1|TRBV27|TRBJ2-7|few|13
CASNEDRGPPPYF
TGTGCCAGCAACGAGGACAGGGGGCCCCCTCCCTACTTC
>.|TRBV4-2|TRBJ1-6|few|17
CASSPPTVIAPISPLHF
TGTGCCAGCAGCCCTCCCACGGTTATTGCCCCAATTTCACCCCTCCACTTT
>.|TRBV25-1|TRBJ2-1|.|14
CASGSGASYNEQFF
TGTGCCAGCGGAAGCGGAGCCTCCTACAATGAGCAGTTCTTC
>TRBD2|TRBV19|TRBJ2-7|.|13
CASSSGRIFEQYF
TGTGCCAGTTCAAGCGGGAGGATTTTCGAGCAGTACTTC
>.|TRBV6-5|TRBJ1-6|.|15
CASSRGGSYNSPLHF
TGTGCCAGCAGTAGAGGGGGTTCCTATAATTCACCCCTCCACTTT
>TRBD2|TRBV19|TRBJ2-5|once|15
CASSIAGGGQETQYF
TGTGCCAGTAGTATAGCTGGCGGGGGGCAAGAGACCCAGTACTTC
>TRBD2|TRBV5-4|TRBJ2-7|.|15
CASSVGTSGPYEQYF
TGTGCCAGCAGCGTAGGGACTAGCGGTCCCTACGAGCAGTACTTC
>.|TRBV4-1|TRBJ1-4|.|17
CASSQDGRRATNEKLFF
TGCGCCAGCAGCCAAGACGGTAGGCGGGCAACTAATGAAAAACTGTTTTTT
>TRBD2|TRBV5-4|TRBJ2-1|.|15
CASSSGTSGRNEQFF
TGTGCCAGCAGCTCCGGGACTAGCGGTCGCAATGAGCAGTTCTTC
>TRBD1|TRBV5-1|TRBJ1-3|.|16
CASSLEGTGPGNTIYF
TGCGCCAGCAGCTTGGAGGGGACAGGGCCCGGAAACACCATATATTTT
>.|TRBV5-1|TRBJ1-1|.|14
CASQFQGYDTEAFF
TGCGCCAGCCAGTTTCAGGGATACGACACTGAAGCTTTCTTT
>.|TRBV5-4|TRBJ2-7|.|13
CASSLSWGGEQYF
TGTGCCAGCAGCTTGTCCTGGGGAGGCGAGCAGTACTTC
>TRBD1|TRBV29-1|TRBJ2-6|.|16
CSGIVTGVVGANVLTF
TGCAGCGGCATCGTAACAGGGGTTGTTGGGGCCAACGTCCTGACTTTC
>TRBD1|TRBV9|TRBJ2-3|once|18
CASSVGAAGGFGTDTQYF
TGTGCCAGCAGCGTAGGGGCGGCAGGGGGTTTTGGCACAGATACGCAGTATTTT
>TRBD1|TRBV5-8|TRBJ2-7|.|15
CASSRLRDSSYEQYF
TGTGCCAGCAGCCGGCTGAGGGACAGCTCCTACGAGCAGTACTTC
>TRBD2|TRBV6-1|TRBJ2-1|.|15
CASSDSGGVLNEQFF
TGTGCCAGCAGTGATTCGGGGGGAGTCCTGAATGAGCAGTTCTTC
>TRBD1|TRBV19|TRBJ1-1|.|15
CASSLGGQVNTEAFF
TGTGCCAGTAGTCTTGGGGGACAGGTGAACACTGAAGCTTTCTTT
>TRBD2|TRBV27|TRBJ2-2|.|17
CASSPWWGGRATGELFF
TGTGCCAGCAGTCCCTGGTGGGGCGGGAGGGCCACCGGGGAGCTGTTTTTT
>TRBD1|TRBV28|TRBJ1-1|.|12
CASSPGQCEAFF
TGTGCCAGCAGTCCGGGACAGTGTGAAGCTTTCTTT
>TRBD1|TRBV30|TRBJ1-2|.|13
CAWQQGKDYGYTF
TGTGCCTGGCAACAGGGGAAGGACTATGGCTACACCTTC
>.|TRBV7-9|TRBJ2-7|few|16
CASSSPIRETSYEQYF
TGTGCCAGCAGCTCACCAATACGGGAGACCTCCTACGAGCAGTACTTC
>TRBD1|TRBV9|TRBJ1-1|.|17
CASSETPQGAQDTEAFF
TGTGCCAGCAGCGAGACTCCACAGGGGGCGCAGGACACTGAAGCTTTCTTT
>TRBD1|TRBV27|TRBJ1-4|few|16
CASSKSTGTGNEKLFF
TGTGCCAGCAGTAAATCAACCGGGACAGGAAACGAAAAACTGTTTTTT
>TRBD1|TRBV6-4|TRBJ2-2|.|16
CASSATGAMGTGELFF
TGTGCCAGCAGCGCGACAGGGGCCATGGGCACCGGGGAGCTGTTTTTT
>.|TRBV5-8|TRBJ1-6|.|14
CASSLSGGGSPLHF
TGTGCCAGCAGCTTGTCCGGGGGAGGTTCACCCCTCCACTTT
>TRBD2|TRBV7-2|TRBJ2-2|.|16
CASSIISGAGTGELFF
TGTGCCAGCAGCATAATTAGCGGAGCGGGGACCGGGGAGCTGTTTTTT
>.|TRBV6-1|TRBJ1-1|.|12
CASRRMNTEAFF
TGTGCCAGCAGGCGGATGAACACTGAAGCTTTCTTT